Detailed here is one T cell receptor beta chain. The antigen it binds to is not known. Base qualities are not provided; no much larger clone lies one nucleotide away. As encoded in the germline V gene, CDR1 is SGDLS while CDR2 is YYNGEE. Counted from cysteine to phenylalanine, this CDR3 has 14 amino acids. Just the 42-base CDR3 DNA is kept, in frame starting at base 1. The V end loses 0 bases and the J end loses 6 bases, and a stretch of 10 bases separates them. The library was built by means of 5' RACE. This sample was sequenced with an Illumina HiSeq 2500. The second PCR ran for about 6 to 12 cycles and used a J-beta primer mix along with a sample-barcoded 5' primer. Each TCR beta cDNA molecule received a unique molecular identifier from a template-switch 5' adaptor carrying 12 random nucleotides. At least 2.5 million CDR3-containing paired-end reads were obtained from each sample. First-strand cDNA was synthesized from all RNA with the Mint cDNA synthesis kit, primed by a TRBC-specific oligonucleotide. Following uracil-DNA glycosylase treatment, all cDNA underwent a first 18-cycle PCR with the universal primers M1SS and BC2_uni_R. Regarding the original processing steps: Normalization of each sample was performed by random selection of 1 million high-quality reads, each carrying a distinct molecular identifier. Reads with shared molecular identifiers were discarded instead of being binned into consensus sequences. MiTCR, run with a Q25 quality threshold and the strictest error-elimination algorithm, handled CDR3 identification, clonotype clustering and error correction. A nonparametric unseen species model with Euler transformation was used to estimate lower-bound total TCR beta diversity. Starting from the raw public reads, TCRdb applied fastp trimming at Q25, assembled clones with MiXCR and retained in-frame beta chains. For every CDR3 protein sequence, its rows merge into one entry that carries the most common genes and DNA. The V and J calls follow TCRdb's processing rather than the paper's. The sample profile shows 1.5 million or so distinct CDR3 sequences; approximately 39% of them were found once. Of the sample, under 5% falls within the top ten clones.

The data were obtained in a study of blood T cells in healthy people across ages (dated by TCRdb to 2013 to 2016). With respect to the entire study: In model experiments, roughly one uniquely barcoded TCR beta cDNA molecule per two T cells was captured by template switching. To avoid experimental bias, donors of different ages were distributed randomly across sequencing lanes. Two additional independent replicas of 1 million unique cDNA reads from the same blood draw were analyzed for two donors (one aged 18 to 30 and one aged 80 or older). The donors were split into four age groups: young (average roughly 15 years), middle-aged (39), aged (approximately 60) and long-lived (roughly 80). Age-related changes in TCR beta repertoire diversity were measured in the study by deep sequencing normalized with unique cDNA molecular identifiers. The study at large found these results: Compared with the aged group, the long-lived group had more naive CD4+ T cells, fewer expanded clones and increased TCR diversity, suggesting age selection. There was a strong correlation between observed TCR beta diversity and the percentage of naive T cells measured by flow cytometry. Estimates of total diversity from one million sequenced T cells were regarded as lower bounds and underestimates. As age increased, observed TCR beta diversity per million T cells dropped in a roughly linear way, and a significant reduction was already evident by age about 40. Because the CMV infection status of the donors was unknown, age-related changes in expanded clonotypes may potentially have been confounded. Bulk unsorted PBMC profiling prevented conclusive comparison of naive and antigen-experienced compartments.

The donors were roughly 39 Caucasian individuals from Russia, aged about 6 to 95 years, who were systemically healthy. About 9.8 milliliters of peripheral blood were drawn from each donor into EDTA-treated Vacutainer tubes. Ficoll-Paque density-gradient centrifugation was used to isolate PBMCs, with at least 7 million per sample. Trizol reagent was used to extract total RNA from the PBMCs, yielding at least 5.5 micrograms per sample. For every donor, flow cytometry on a PBMC aliquot measured the percentage of naive CD45RAhigh/CD27high T cells. The sample taken for sequencing was blood. Here the chain combines TRBV9 and TRBJ2-1, with the D call perhaps TRBD1 or TRBD2, each one matching 5 bases. The clonotype comes from a woman under 30 in good health. The CDR3 reads CASSVGGDPNEQFF. Read as DNA, the sequence is TGTGCCAGCAGCGTAGGAGGGGACCCCAATGAGCAGTTCTTC. Extended through the reference TRBV9 and TRBJ2-1 proteins, this CDR3 yields the full variable domain: DSGVTQTPKHLITATGQRVTLRCSPRSGDLSVYWYQQSLDQGLQFLIQYYNGEERAKGNILERFSAQQFPDLHSELNLSSLELGDSALYFCASSVGGDPNEQFFGPGTRLTVL.